Presented here are 16 T cell receptor beta chains from one specimen sequenced in a study of blood T cell repertoires in COVID-19. The data were produced by immunoSEQ multiplex PCR, yet TCRdb's version contains in-frame clones alone and is incomplete. The sample yields more than 250,000 clones, around 90% seen once. Sequences were obtained from peripheral blood. The receptor source for this set is a human donor in a cohort sampled during active COVID-19.

Points on this clone: This same CDR3 is encoded by further DNA sequences in the sample. The chain couples TRBV12-3 or TRBV12-4 to TRBJ1-5; no firm D call. V lost 5 bases, J lost 0 bases, and 5 bases lay in between. CDR3 size: 13 residues. CDR3 in amino acids: CASSRGSNQPQHF. The DNA for the CDR3 is TGTGCCAGCAGTAGAGGTAGCAATCAGCCCCAGCATTTT.

This chain links TRBV15 with TRBJ2-7, with TRBD1 as a possible D gene (6 bases). V was clipped by 4 bases and J by 2 bases, with 12 bases between them. This CDR3 is 14 amino acids long. CDR1 and CDR2 (germline): LNHNV, YYDKDF (reference sequence). CDR3 protein: CATSKSGHPYEQYF. The CDR3 nucleotides read TGTGCCACCAGCAAATCGGGACATCCCTACGAGCAGTACTTC.

The genes are TRBV9 and TRBJ2-5; 7 bases agree with TRBD2. The V and J ends lost 1 base and 5 bases, in that order; junction bases with no gene match: 14. The CDR3 is 17 residues long. Germline CDR1 reads SGDLS; CDR2 reads YYNGEE. The CDR3 DNA is TGTGCCAGCAGCGTAAGTTGGGCGGGAGTAGGATGGGAGACCCAGTACTTC. This encodes CASSVSWAGVGWETQYF.

The chain carries TRBV19 and TRBJ1-3; weak D call: TRBD1 (5 bases). CDR1 and CDR2 (germline): LNHDA, SQIVND (reference sequence). The CDR3 runs 14 residues. Trimming removed 5 bases at V and 0 bases at J, with 8 bases between. DNA of the CDR3: TGTGCCAGTAGTGAAGGGGACTCTGGAAACACCATATATTTT. This translates into CASSEGDSGNTIYF.

The V gene is TRBV7-9, the J gene TRBJ1-4; 8 bases are a match to TRBD1. The CDR3 spans 17 residues. Trimming at V came to 3 bases and at J to 4 bases, leaving 10 bases not matched to a gene. Germline assignment: CDR1 SEHNR and CDR2 FQNEAQ (reference sequence). CDR3 bases: TGTGCCAGCAGCTTTGACCTGCGGGACAGGAATAATGAAAAACTGTTTTTT. This encodes CASSFDLRDRNNEKLFF. Combining the CDR3 with reference TRBV7-9 and TRBJ1-4 gives the whole variable domain DTGVSQNPRHKITKRGQNVTFRCDPISEHNRLYWYRQTLGQGPEFLTYFQNEAQLEKSRLLSDRFSAERPKGSFSTLEIQRTEQGDSAMYLCASSFDLRDRNNEKLFFGSGTQLSVL.

This sequence joins TRBV4-2 and TRBJ2-5; D is possibly TRBD1 (5 bases). V lost 0 bases to trimming and J lost 3 bases, with 5 bases between them. Germline V lookup: CDR1 LGHNA, CDR2 YNFKEQ. The CDR3 runs 13 residues. The CDR3 bases are TGTGCCAGCAGCCAAGACAGGGAAGAGACCCAGTACTTC. This sequence encodes CASSQDREETQYF.

The rearrangement links TRBV6-2 or TRBV6-3 to TRBJ1-1; D is possibly TRBD1 (6 bases). The CDR3 consists of 14 residues. V lost 2 bases and J lost 3, with 10 bases in between. The germline V gene encodes CDR1 MNHEY and CDR2 SVGEGT. The DNA for the CDR3 is TGTGCCAGCAGTTACGGGGGGGCTGACACTGAAGCTTTCTTT. Protein: CASSYGGADTEAFF.

The rearrangement joins TRBV4-3 to TRBJ1-3; D uncertain. There are 17 residues in the CDR3. Germline CDR1 and CDR2: LGHNA and YSLEER. Trimming removed 1 base from V and 0 bases from J, with 13 bases in between. The CDR3 region is CASSQATGRSSGNTIYF. In nucleotides, the CDR3 is TGCGCCAGCAGCCAAGCCACCGGGAGAAGCTCTGGAAACACCATATATTTT.

The chain links TRBV5-4 to TRBJ1-6, with 8 nucleotides matching TRBD1. The germline V gene encodes CDR1 SGHNT and CDR2 YYREEE (reference sequence). There are 15 residues in the CDR3. Trimming removed 0 bases from V and 6 bases from J; junction bases left unmatched: 2. In nucleotides, the CDR3 is TGTGCCAGCAGCTTGGACAGGGGGATTAATTCACCCCTCCACTTT. As protein: CASSLDRGINSPLHF.

As to this clone: Distinct nucleotide sequences in the sample also encode this CDR3. The CDR3 region has the DNA TGTGCCAGCAGTTACTCGGGGACAGGGGGGCAGCCCCAGCATTTT. It translates to CASSYSGTGGQPQHF. This chain links TRBV6-5 with TRBJ1-5; TRBD1 matches 11 bases. With V trimmed by 0 bases and J by 7 bases, 2 bases remained unmatched. The CDR3 loop spans 15 amino acids. Looked up from germline, CDR1 is MNHEY and CDR2 is SVGAGI.

V is TRBV7-3 and J is TRBJ2-1, with D maybe TRBD2 (6 bases). The CDR3 is 14 residues long. Germline CDR1 and CDR2: SGHTA and FQGTGA. V was clipped by 5 bases and J by 8 bases, with 16 bases between them. The chain's CDR3 is CASSQTGRADEQFF. DNA of the CDR3: TGTGCCAGCAGCCAGACCGGGAGAGCGGATGAGCAGTTCTTC.

A few counts support this clone. The chain employs TRBV18 and TRBJ2-1, with 11 bases fitting TRBD2. There are 20 residues in the CDR3. Looked up from germline, CDR1 is KGHSH and CDR2 is LQKENI. Trimming removed 1 base from V and 0 bases from J; junction bases left unmatched: 11. CDR3 amino acids: CASSPLGLGLAGGSYNEQFF. CDR3 in DNA: TGTGCCAGCTCACCACTTGGGTTGGGGCTAGCGGGGGGCTCCTACAATGAGCAGTTCTTC.

The rearrangement uses TRBV6-5 and TRBJ2-7; 7 bases fit TRBD2. V lost 1 base and J lost 2; bases outside the gene matches: 5. The CDR3 has 15 residues. Germline-derived CDR1 and CDR2 are MNHEY and SVGAGI. CDR3 DNA sequence: TGTGCCAGCAGTTACTTGGCGGGAGTGGCCTACGAGCAGTACTTC. Translating gives CASSYLAGVAYEQYF.

The chain joins TRBV30 to TRBJ1-4; D unclear. The CDR3 length is 14 residues. Between the trimmed V and J ends, which lost 8 bases and 4 bases, there was a span of 17 bases. Germline V gene data show CDR1 as GTSNPN and CDR2 as SVGIG (reference sequence). This chain's CDR3 is CAAPTRAYNEKLFF. The DNA for the CDR3 is TGTGCCGCCCCGACACGAGCCTATAATGAAAAACTGTTTTTT. Full variable domain (rest looked up from reference TRBV30 and TRBJ1-4): SQTIHQWPATLVQPVGSPLSLECTVEGTSNPNLYWYRQAAGRGLQLLFYSVGIGQISSEVPQNLSASRPQDRQFILSSKKLLLSDSGFYLCAAPTRAYNEKLFFGSGTQLSVL.

Remarks on this clone: Relative to the germline gene, one junction end is altered; a read error may explain this. The chain couples TRBV3-1 (or the pseudogene TRBV3-2) to TRBJ1-3; D gene unclear. The germline V gene has CDR1 LGHDT and CDR2 YNNKEL (reference sequence). The CDR3 contains 15 residues. CDR3: CASNQGLGAGNTIYF. CDR3 DNA: TGTGCCAGCAACCAAGGGCTCGGGGCTGGAAACACCATATATTTT.

The chain carries TRBV3-1 (or the pseudogene TRBV3-2) and TRBJ2-7; 9 bases are shared with TRBD1. V dropped 4 bases and J dropped 2; count of bases not matched to a gene: 24. The V gene's germline CDR1 is LGHDT and CDR2 YNNKEL (reference sequence). CDR3 length equals 21 residues. The CDR3 nucleotides read TGTGCCAGCAGCCGCCGCATTCCTGGGACAGGGCGTCTGGACCGGGCCTACGAGCAGTACTTC. Its translation: CASSRRIPGTGRLDRAYEQYF.